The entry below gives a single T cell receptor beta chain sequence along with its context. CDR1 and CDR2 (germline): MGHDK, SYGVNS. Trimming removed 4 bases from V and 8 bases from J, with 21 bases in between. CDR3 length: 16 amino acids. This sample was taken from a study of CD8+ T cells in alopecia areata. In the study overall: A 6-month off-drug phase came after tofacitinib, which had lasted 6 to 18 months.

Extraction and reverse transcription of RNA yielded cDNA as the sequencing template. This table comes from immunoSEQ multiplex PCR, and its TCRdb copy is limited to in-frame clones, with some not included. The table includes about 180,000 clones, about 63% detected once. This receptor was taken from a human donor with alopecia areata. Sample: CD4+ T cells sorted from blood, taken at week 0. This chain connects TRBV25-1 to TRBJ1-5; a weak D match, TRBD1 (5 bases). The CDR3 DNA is TGTGCCAGCAGTGGCACAGGTGGATCGTTAGCGGAGCCCCAGCATTTT. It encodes CASSGTGGSLAEPQHF.